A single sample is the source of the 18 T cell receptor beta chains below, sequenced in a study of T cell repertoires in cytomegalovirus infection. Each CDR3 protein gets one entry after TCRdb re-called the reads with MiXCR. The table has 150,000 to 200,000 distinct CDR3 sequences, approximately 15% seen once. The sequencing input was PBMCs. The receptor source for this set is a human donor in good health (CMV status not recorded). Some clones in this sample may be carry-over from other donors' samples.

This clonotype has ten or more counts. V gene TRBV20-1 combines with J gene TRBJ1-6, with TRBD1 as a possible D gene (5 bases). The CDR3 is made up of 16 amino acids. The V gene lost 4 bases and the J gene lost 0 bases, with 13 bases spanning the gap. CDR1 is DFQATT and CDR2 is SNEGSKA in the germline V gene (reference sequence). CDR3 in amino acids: CSATGTPSSYNSPLHF. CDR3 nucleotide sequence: TGCAGTGCTACCGGGACCCCAAGCTCCTATAATTCACCCCTCCACTTT.

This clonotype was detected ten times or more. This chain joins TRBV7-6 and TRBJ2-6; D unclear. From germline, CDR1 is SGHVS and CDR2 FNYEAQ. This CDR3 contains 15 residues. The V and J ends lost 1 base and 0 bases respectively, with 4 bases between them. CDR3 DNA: TGTGCCAGCAGCTTAGGTCCCTCTGGGGCCAACGTCCTGACTTTC. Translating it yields CASSLGPSGANVLTF.

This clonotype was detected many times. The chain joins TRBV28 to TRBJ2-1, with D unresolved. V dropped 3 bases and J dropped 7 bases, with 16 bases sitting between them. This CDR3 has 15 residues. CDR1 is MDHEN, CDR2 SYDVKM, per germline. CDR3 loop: CASSFRASTRNEQFF. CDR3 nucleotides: TGTGCCAGCAGTTTTAGGGCGTCCACCCGAAATGAGCAGTTCTTC. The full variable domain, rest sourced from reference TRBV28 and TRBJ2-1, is DVKVTQSSRYLVKRTGEKVFLECVQDMDHENMFWYRQDPGLGLRLIYFSYDVKMKEKGDIPEGYSVSREKKERFSLILESASTNQTSMYLCASSFRASTRNEQFFGPGTRLTVL.

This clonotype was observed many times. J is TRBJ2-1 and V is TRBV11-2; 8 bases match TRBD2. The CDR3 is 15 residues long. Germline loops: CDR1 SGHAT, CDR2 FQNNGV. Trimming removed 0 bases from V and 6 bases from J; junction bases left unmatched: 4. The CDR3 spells CASSLDKLAGNEQFF. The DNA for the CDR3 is TGTGCCAGCAGCTTAGATAAGCTAGCGGGCAATGAGCAGTTCTTC.

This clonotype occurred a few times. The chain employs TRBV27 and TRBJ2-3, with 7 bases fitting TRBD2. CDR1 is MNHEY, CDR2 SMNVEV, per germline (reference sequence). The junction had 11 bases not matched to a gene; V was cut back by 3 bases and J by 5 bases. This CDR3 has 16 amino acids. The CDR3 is CASSFLGGRRKDTQYF. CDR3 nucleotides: TGTGCCAGCAGTTTTCTGGGCGGGAGAAGAAAAGATACGCAGTATTTT.

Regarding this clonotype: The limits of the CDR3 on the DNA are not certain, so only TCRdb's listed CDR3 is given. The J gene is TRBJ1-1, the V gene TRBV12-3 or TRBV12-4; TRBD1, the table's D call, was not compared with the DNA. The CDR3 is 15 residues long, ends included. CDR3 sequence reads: CASTWGGGANTEPFF.

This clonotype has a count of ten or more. For the CDR3, the DNA is TGTGCCGTCCAGGGGGCAGGAACCGGGGAGCTGTTTTTT. It specifies CAVQGAGTGELFF. The chain is built from TRBV12-3 or TRBV12-4 and TRBJ2-2; 8 bases line up with TRBD1. V was clipped by 11 bases and J by 5 bases; unmatched bases: 7. This CDR3 has 13 amino acids.

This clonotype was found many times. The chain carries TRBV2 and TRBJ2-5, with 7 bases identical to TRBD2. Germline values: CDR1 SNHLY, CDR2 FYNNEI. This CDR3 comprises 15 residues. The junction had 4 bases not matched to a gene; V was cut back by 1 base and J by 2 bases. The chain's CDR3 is CASSEGASGQETQYF. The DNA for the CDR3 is TGTGCCAGCAGTGAAGGCGCTAGCGGTCAAGAGACCCAGTACTTC.

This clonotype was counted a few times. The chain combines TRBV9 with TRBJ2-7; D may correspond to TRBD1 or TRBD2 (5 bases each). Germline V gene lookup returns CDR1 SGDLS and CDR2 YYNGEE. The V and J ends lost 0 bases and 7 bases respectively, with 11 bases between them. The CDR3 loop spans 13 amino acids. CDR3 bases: TGTGCCAGCAGCGTAGCGAAGGGGACGGAGCAGTACTTC. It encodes CASSVAKGTEQYF.

The CDR3 DNA sequence: TGCAGCGTGGGGACTAGGGCGCGGTACAATGAGCAGTTCTTC. Its translation: CSVGTRARYNEQFF. V usage is TRBV29-1 and J usage is TRBJ2-1; 8 nucleotides agree with TRBD2. This CDR3 comprises 14 residues. The germline V gene has CDR1 SQVTM and CDR2 ANQGSEA. V shed 6 bases, J shed 4 bases, and the junction held 8 bases outside the gene matches.

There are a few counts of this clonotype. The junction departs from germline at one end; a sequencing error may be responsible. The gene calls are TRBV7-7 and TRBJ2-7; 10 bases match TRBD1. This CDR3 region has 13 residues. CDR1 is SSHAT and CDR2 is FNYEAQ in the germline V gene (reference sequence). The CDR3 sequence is CASSPGTGDEQYF. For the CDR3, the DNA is TGTGCTAGCAGCCCCGGGACAGGGGACGAGCAGTACTTC.

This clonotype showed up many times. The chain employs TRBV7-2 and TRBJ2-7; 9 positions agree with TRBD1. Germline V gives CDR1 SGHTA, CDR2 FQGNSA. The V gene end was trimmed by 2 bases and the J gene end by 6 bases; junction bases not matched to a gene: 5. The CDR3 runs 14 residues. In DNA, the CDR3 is TGTGCCAGCAGCTTAAACAGGGGGCCCGTCGAGCAGTACTTC. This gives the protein CASSLNRGPVEQYF.

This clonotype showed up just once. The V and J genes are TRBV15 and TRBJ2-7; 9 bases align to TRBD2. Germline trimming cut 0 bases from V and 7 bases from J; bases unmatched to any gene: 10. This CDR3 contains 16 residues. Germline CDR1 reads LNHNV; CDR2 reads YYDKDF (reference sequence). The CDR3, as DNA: TGTGCCACCAGCAGAGATAGGGCTAGCGGGAAGCGGGAGCAGTACTTC. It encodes CATSRDRASGKREQYF.

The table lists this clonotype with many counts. Written as DNA, the CDR3 is TGTGCCAGCAGTCCCACGGGAAGTTATGGCTACACCTTC. This encodes CASSPTGSYGYTF. The genes are TRBV7-6 and TRBJ1-2; no firm D call. V was shortened by 6 bases and J by 5 bases, with 13 bases between the two germline ends. CDR1 and CDR2 (germline): SGHVS, FNYEAQ. The CDR3 loop spans 13 amino acids.

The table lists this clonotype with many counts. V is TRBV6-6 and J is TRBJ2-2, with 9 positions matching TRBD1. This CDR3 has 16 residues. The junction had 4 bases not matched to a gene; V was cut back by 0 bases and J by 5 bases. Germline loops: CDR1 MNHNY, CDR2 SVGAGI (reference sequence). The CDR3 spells CASSYSGQGRTGELFF. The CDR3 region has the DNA TGTGCCAGCAGTTACTCGGGACAGGGAAGGACCGGGGAGCTGTTTTTT.

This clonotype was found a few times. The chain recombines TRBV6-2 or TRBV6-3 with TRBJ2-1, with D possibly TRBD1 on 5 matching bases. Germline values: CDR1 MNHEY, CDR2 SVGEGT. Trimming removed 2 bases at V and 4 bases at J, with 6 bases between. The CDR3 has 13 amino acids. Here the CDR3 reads CASSYPGYNEQFF. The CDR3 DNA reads TGTGCCAGCAGTTACCCAGGGTACAATGAGCAGTTCTTC.

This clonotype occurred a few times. The chain's CDR3 is CASSLDVVQPQHF. The CDR3 bases are TGTGCCAGCAGCTTAGATGTCGTACAGCCCCAGCATTTT. This chain uses TRBV7-2 with TRBJ1-5, with D uncertain. From germline, CDR1 is SGHTA and CDR2 FQGNSA. V was clipped by 1 base and J by 7 bases, with 8 bases between them. The CDR3 totals 13 residues.

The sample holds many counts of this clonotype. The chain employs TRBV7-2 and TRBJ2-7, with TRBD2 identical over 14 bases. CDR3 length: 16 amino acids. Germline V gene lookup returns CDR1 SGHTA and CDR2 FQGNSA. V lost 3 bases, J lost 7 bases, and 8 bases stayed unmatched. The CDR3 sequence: CASSLTSGRARSEQYF. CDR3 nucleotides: TGTGCCAGCAGCTTGACTAGCGGGAGGGCCAGGTCGGAGCAGTACTTC.